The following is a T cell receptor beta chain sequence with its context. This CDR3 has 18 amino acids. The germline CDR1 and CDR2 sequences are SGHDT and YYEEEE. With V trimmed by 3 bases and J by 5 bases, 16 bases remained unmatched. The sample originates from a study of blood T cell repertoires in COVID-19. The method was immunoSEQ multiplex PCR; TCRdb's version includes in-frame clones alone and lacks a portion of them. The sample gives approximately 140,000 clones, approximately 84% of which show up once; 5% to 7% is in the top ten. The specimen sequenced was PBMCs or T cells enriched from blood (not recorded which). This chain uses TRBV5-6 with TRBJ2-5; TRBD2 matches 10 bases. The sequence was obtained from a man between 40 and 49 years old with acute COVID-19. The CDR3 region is CASSSTGVAGGSRETQYF. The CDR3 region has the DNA TGTGCCAGCAGCTCAACCGGGGTAGCGGGGGGTTCACGGGAGACCCAGTACTTC.